A single sample gave rise to the 22 T cell receptor beta chains below, sequenced in a study of T cell responses to AZD1222 COVID-19 vaccine. The assay was immunoSEQ multiplex PCR, and TCRdb's table has in-frame clones only and misses some. In the table there are about 180,000 clones, almost 90% of which are singletons. The sequencing here drew on peripheral blood, taken 28 days after the second AZD1222 dose. The receptors were sampled from an adult who received the AZD1222 COVID-19 vaccine.

V and J are TRBV5-1 and TRBJ2-7; D is perhaps TRBD1 (5 bases). Germline assignment: CDR1 SGHRS and CDR2 YFSETQ. V lost 3 bases to trimming and J lost 3 bases, with 10 bases between them. The CDR3 totals 13 residues. The CDR3 region is CASSSDRYYEQYF. The DNA for the CDR3 is TGCGCCAGCAGCTCCGACAGATACTACGAGCAGTACTTC.

A single count supports this clone. The chain recombines TRBV7-2 with TRBJ2-2; 13 bases are shared with TRBD2. V gave up 4 bases and J gave up 4 bases; unmatched junction bases: 3. CDR3 length: 16 amino acids. The germline gives CDR1 SGHTA, CDR2 FQGNSA. The CDR3 region has the DNA TGTGCCAGCAGCTCCCGACTAGCGGGGGGCACCGGGGAGCTGTTTTTT. This sequence encodes CASSSRLAGGTGELFF. Variable domain in full (rest from reference TRBV7-2 and TRBJ2-2): GAGVSQSPSNKVTEKGKDVELRCDPISGHTALYWYRQSLGQGLEFLIYFQGNSAPDKSGLPSDRFSAERTGGSVSTLTIQRTQQEDSAVYLCASSSRLAGGTGELFFGEGSRLTVL.

CDR3 bases: TGTGCCAGCAGCTTGGAACAGGCTGGGGCCAACGTCCTGACTTTC. Translation: CASSLEQAGANVLTF. V is TRBV5-4 and J is TRBJ2-6, with a possible D match to TRBD1 (5 bases). CDR3 size: 15 residues. From germline, CDR1 is SGHNT and CDR2 YYREEE (reference sequence). V shed 0 bases and J shed 2 bases, with 6 bases lying between them.

This clone was observed a single time. Compared with germline, one end of the junction differs, possibly owing to a read error. The gene calls are TRBV11-1 and TRBJ2-3; 11 positions agree with TRBD2. CDR1 and CDR2 from the germline V gene are SGHAT and FQDESV (reference sequence). The CDR3 totals 15 residues. CDR3 amino acids: CAGSLGASGGNTQYF. The CDR3 coding sequence is TGTGCCGGCAGCTTAGGGGCTAGCGGGGGGAATACGCAGTATTTT.

The V call is TRBV28, the J call TRBJ2-5; D perhaps matches TRBD2 (6 bases). Trimming cost V 6 bases and J 1 base, with 15 bases left between them. The CDR3 runs 15 residues. Germline loops: CDR1 MDHEN, CDR2 SYDVKM. The CDR3 nucleotides read TGTGCCAGCAGCTTACCATGGCGGGGCCAAGAGACCCAGTACTTC. Amino acids: CASSLPWRGQETQYF.

The chain is built from TRBV2 and TRBJ2-1; weak D call: TRBD2 (5 bases). CDR3 size: 15 residues. Germline CDR1 SNHLY, CDR2 FYNNEI. Trimming cost V 6 bases and J 3 bases, with 15 bases left between them. The CDR3 nucleotides read TGTGCCAGCAGGGAGAGGAGCGGCGGCTACAATGAGCAGTTCTTC. Translated, it gives CASRERSGGYNEQFF.

The chain carries TRBV5-1 and TRBJ1-6; TRBD1 agrees at 7 bases. CDR1 and CDR2 from the germline V gene are SGHRS and YFSETQ. V was clipped by 3 bases and J by 6 bases; unmatched bases: 9. CDR3 length equals 16 residues. The CDR3: CASSSQDRQPNSPLHF. CDR3 DNA: TGCGCCAGCAGCTCTCAGGACAGGCAACCTAATTCACCCCTCCACTTT.

The chain joins TRBV6-6 to TRBJ1-6; D call uncertain. Trimming stripped 1 base from V and 0 bases from J, with 4 bases between. CDR1 and CDR2 from the germline V gene are MNHNY and SVGAGI (reference sequence). This CDR3 region has 15 residues. The DNA of the CDR3 is TGTGCCAGCAGTTACTACAGCTCCTATAATTCACCCCTCCACTTT. The encoded protein is CASSYYSSYNSPLHF.

CDR3 sequence reads: CASSPSEFQPQHF. The CDR3, as DNA: TGTGCCAGCAGCCCGTCGGAGTTTCAGCCCCAGCATTTT. V gene TRBV12-3 or TRBV12-4 combines with J gene TRBJ1-5, with D uncertain. This CDR3 comprises 13 residues. V was cut by 6 bases and J by 6 bases, with 12 bases left in between.

The V gene is TRBV6-1, the J gene TRBJ2-2; 8 bases are shared with TRBD2. Germline V lookup: CDR1 MNHNS, CDR2 SASEGT. CDR3 length: 16 amino acids. Trimming took 4 bases from V and 2 from J; bases not matched to a gene: 6. The CDR3: CASSGVAGLNTGELFF. The CDR3 DNA reads TGTGCCAGCAGTGGCGTAGCGGGGTTAAACACCGGGGAGCTGTTTTTT.

This sequence joins TRBV9 and TRBJ2-1; tentatively, D is TRBD1 (6 bases). CDR3 length: 15 residues. Germline V gene sequence: CDR1 SGDLS, CDR2 YYNGEE. The V and J ends lost 0 bases and 5 bases respectively, with 12 bases between them. The CDR3 DNA follows: TGTGCCAGCAGCGTAGGGACAGCGGCTAACAATGAGCAGTTCTTC. Encoded protein: CASSVGTAANNEQFF.

The V and J genes are TRBV10-3 and TRBJ2-7; D may be TRBD1 or TRBD2 (5 bases each). Germline CDR1 reads ENHRY; CDR2 reads SYGVKD. This CDR3 region has 12 residues. Between the trimmed V and J ends, which lost 8 bases and 4 bases, there was a span of 12 bases. The CDR3 nucleotides read TGTGCCATCCATGGGGGTAGTTACGAGCAGTACTTC. Its translation is CAIHGGSYEQYF.

The chain employs TRBV14 and TRBJ2-1, with 8 bases identical to TRBD2. The CDR3 length is 18 residues. CDR1 is SGHDN, CDR2 FVKESK, per germline. The junction had 14 bases not matched to a gene; V was cut back by 3 bases and J by 4 bases. The CDR3 sequence is CASSQDGARRGGYNEQFF. The CDR3 DNA sequence: TGTGCCAGCAGCCAGGATGGGGCGCGACGGGGGGGTTACAATGAGCAGTTCTTC.

The chain combines TRBV4-3 with TRBJ1-1, with D perhaps matching TRBD1 (6 bases). This CDR3 is 14 amino acids long. Germline lookup yields CDR1 LGHNA and CDR2 YSLEER. Trimming removed 3 bases from V and 2 bases from J, with 10 bases in between. The CDR3 reads CASSQTGYNTEAFF. As DNA, the CDR3 is TGCGCCAGCAGCCAGACAGGTTATAACACTGAAGCTTTCTTT.

The CDR3 region is CASSLWGSLEAFF. CDR3 DNA: TGTGCCAGCAGCTTGTGGGGCAGCCTTGAAGCTTTCTTT. The chain uses TRBV5-6 and TRBJ1-1; TRBD1 might be the D (5 bases). V lost 1 base and J lost 7, with 11 bases in between. The CDR3 runs 13 residues. The germline V gene encodes CDR1 SGHDT and CDR2 YYEEEE.

V usage is TRBV4-3 and J usage is TRBJ2-1; D gene unclear. This CDR3 comprises 15 residues. The V and J ends lost 2 bases and 2 bases respectively, with 10 bases between them. Germline CDR1 is LGHNA and CDR2 is YSLEER. The CDR3 reads CASSQLGETYNEQFF. The CDR3 DNA sequence: TGCGCCAGCAGCCAATTGGGTGAGACCTACAATGAGCAGTTCTTC.

The chain recombines TRBV6-5 with TRBJ1-5; D uncertain. Germline V CDR1 and CDR2: MNHEY, SVGAGI. V shed 5 bases and J shed 1 base, with 12 bases lying between them. CDR3 size: 15 residues. CDR3 residues: CASSPSEASNQPQHF. DNA for the CDR3: TGTGCCAGCAGTCCTTCCGAGGCGAGCAATCAGCCCCAGCATTTT.

This chain uses TRBV5-4 with TRBJ2-7; maybe TRBD1 (5 bases). The CDR3 contains 16 residues. Per germline, CDR1 SGHNT and CDR2 YYREEE (reference sequence). Deletions cut 4 bases from V and 2 bases from J, with 19 bases between. Written as DNA, the CDR3 is TGTGCCAGCAGCACCGAGGTCGGCAGGGCGGCCTACGAGCAGTACTTC. Translated, it gives CASSTEVGRAAYEQYF.

The genes are TRBV28 and TRBJ1-1; D possibly corresponds to TRBD1 (5 bases). V was clipped by 2 bases and J by 0 bases, with 13 bases between them. The germline V gene encodes CDR1 MDHEN and CDR2 SYDVKM. The CDR3 is made up of 16 amino acids. In DNA form, the CDR3 reads TGTGCCAGCAGTTTAGGGTCGCCGGGGGTGAACACTGAAGCTTTCTTT. Translating it yields CASSLGSPGVNTEAFF.

This chain links TRBV3-1 (or the pseudogene TRBV3-2) with TRBJ2-1, with 8 bases lining up with TRBD1. Germline CDR1 and CDR2: LGHDT and YNNKEL (reference sequence). This CDR3 region has 15 residues. V shed 9 bases, J shed 4 bases, and the junction held 11 bases outside the gene matches. The CDR3, as DNA: TGTGCCAGGGCTTCCCGGGACAGGCGGTACAATGAGCAGTTCTTC. As protein: CARASRDRRYNEQFF.

This clone was observed once. The chain joins TRBV7-9 to TRBJ2-1, with D perhaps TRBD2 (6 bases). The germline CDR1 and CDR2 sequences are SEHNR and FQNEAQ (reference sequence). The V gene lost 4 bases and the J gene lost 5 bases, with 15 bases spanning the gap. This CDR3 is built from 15 residues. The CDR3 loop reads CASSSLSGPNNEQFF. The CDR3 bases are TGTGCCAGCAGCTCCCTTAGCGGACCTAACAATGAGCAGTTCTTC.

The V call is TRBV11-2, the J call TRBJ2-3, with TRBD2 matching 8 bases. CDR1 is SGHAT, CDR2 FQNNGV, per germline. The J segment lost 2 bases and the V segment lost 1 base, leaving 2 bases of the junction unmatched. This CDR3 is built from 15 residues. This CDR3 is CASSLGGGPTDTQYF. In DNA form, the CDR3 reads TGTGCCAGCAGCTTAGGCGGGGGGCCCACAGATACGCAGTATTTT.